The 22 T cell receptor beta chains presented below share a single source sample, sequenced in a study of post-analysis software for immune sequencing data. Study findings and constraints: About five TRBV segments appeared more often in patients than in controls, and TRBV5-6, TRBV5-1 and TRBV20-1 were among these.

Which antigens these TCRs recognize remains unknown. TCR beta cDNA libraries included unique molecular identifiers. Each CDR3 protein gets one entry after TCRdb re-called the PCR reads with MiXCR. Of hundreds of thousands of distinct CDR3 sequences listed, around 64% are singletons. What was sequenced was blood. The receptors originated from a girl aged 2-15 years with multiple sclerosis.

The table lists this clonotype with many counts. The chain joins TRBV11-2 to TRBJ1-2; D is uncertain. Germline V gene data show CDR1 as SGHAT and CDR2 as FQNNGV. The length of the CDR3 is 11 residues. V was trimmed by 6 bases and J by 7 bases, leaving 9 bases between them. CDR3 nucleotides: TGTGCCAGCAGTTTGGGAGTTGGCTACACCTTC. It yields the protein CASSLGVGYTF.

The CDR3 sequence: CASSDFAGLTEAFF. DNA for the CDR3: TGTGCCAGCAGTGACTTTGCTGGACTCACTGAAGCTTTCTTT. The chain recombines TRBV25-1 with TRBJ1-1; D gene ambiguous. The CDR3 runs 14 residues. The V end lost 3 bases, the J end lost 4 bases, and 12 bases lay between the germline ends. The germline CDR1 and CDR2 sequences are MGHDK and SYGVNS.

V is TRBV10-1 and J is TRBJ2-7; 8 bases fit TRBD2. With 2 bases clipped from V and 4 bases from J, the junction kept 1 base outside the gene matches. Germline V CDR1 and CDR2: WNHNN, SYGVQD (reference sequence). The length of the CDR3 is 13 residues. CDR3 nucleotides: TGCGCCAGCAGTGAGCCTAGCGGGTACGAGCAGTACTTC. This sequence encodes CASSEPSGYEQYF.

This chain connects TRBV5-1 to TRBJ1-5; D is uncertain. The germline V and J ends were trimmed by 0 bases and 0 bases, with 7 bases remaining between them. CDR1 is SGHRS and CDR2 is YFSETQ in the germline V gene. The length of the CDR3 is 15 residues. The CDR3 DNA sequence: TGCGCCAGCAGCTTGGCGGGTATTAGCAATCAGCCCCAGCATTTT. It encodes CASSLAGISNQPQHF.

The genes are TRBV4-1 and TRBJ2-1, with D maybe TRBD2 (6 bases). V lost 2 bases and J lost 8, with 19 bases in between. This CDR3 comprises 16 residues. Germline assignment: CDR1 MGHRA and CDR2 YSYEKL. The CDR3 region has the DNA TGCGCCAGCAGCCAACGAGCGGGCCTTTATAATGATGAGCAGTTCTTC. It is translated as CASSQRAGLYNDEQFF.

The CDR3 loop is CASSYSGGNTQYF. The CDR3 nucleotides are TGTGCCAGCAGTTACTCTGGGGGCAATACGCAGTATTTT. The rearrangement uses TRBV6-2 or TRBV6-3 and TRBJ2-3; maybe TRBD1 (6 bases). From germline, CDR1 is MNHEY and CDR2 SVGEGT. This CDR3 contains 13 residues. Trimming stripped 0 bases from V and 7 bases from J, with 8 bases between.

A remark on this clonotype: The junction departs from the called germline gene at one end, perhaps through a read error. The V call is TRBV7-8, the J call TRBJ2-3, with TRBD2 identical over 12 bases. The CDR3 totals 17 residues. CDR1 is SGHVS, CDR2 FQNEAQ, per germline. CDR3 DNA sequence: TGTGCCCGCAGTCCTAGGACTAGCGGGGCCCGCACAGATACGCAGTATTTT. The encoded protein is CARSPRTSGARTDTQYF.

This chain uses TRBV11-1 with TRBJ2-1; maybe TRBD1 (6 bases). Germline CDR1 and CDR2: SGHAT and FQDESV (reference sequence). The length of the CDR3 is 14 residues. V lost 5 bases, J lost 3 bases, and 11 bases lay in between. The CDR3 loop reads CASSVGTYYNEQFF. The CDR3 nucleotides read TGTGCCAGCAGCGTCGGGACATACTACAATGAGCAGTTCTTC.

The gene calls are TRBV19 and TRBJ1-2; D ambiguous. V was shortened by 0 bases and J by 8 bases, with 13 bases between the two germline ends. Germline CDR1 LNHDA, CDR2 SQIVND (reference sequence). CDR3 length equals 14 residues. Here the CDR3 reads CASSIEGGFYGYTF. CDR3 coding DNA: TGTGCCAGTAGTATAGAGGGAGGATTTTACGGCTACACCTTC.

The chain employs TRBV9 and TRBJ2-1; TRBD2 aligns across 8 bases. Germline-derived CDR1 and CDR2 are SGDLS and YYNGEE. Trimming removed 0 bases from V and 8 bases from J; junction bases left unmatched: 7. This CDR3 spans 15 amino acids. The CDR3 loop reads CASSVGQREWDEQFF. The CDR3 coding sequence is TGTGCCAGCAGCGTAGGCCAGCGGGAGTGGGATGAGCAGTTCTTC.

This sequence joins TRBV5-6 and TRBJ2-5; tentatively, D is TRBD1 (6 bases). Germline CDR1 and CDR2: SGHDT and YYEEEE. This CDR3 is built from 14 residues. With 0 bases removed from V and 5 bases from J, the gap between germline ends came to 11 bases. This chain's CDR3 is CASSLGRGHETQYF. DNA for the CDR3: TGTGCCAGCAGCTTGGGCAGGGGACACGAGACCCAGTACTTC. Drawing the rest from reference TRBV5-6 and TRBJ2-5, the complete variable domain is DAGVTQSPTHLIKTRGQQVTLRCSPKSGHDTVSWYQQALGQGPQFIFQYYEEEERQRGNFPDRFSGHQFPNYSSELNVNALLLGDSALYLCASSLGRGHETQYFGPGTRLLVL.

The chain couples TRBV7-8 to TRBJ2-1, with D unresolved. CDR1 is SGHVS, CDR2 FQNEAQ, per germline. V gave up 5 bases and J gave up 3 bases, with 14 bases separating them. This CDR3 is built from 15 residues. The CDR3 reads CASSAQLKDYNEQFF. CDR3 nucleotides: TGTGCCAGCAGCGCGCAGCTGAAGGACTACAATGAGCAGTTCTTC.

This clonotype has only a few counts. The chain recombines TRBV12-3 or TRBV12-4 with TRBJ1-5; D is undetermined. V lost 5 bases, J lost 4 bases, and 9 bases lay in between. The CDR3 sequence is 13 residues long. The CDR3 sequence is CASSRRENQPQHF. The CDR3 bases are TGTGCCAGCAGTCGTCGGGAAAATCAGCCCCAGCATTTT.

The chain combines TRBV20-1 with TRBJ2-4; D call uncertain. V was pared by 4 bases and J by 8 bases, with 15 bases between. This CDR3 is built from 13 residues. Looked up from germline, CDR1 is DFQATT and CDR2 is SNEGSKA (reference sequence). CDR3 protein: CSAIDGPEDIQYF. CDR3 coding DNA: TGCAGTGCTATTGACGGACCCGAGGACATTCAGTACTTC.

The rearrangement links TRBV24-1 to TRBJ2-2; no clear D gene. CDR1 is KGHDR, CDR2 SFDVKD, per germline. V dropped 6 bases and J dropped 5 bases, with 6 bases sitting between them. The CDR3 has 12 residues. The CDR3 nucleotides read TGTGCCACCAGTCCGAGAACCGGGGAGCTGTTTTTT. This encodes CATSPRTGELFF.

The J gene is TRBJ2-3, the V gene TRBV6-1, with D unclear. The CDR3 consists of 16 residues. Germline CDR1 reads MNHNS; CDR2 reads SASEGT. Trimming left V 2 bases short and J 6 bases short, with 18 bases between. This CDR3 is CASSERTASSGDTQYF. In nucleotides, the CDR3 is TGTGCCAGCAGTGAACGCACAGCCTCCTCTGGGGATACGCAGTATTTT.

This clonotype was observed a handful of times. The CDR3 loop is CASSLPRDGNYEQYF. The CDR3 DNA sequence: TGTGCCAGCAGCTTGCCCCGGGACGGGAACTACGAGCAGTACTTC. The chain uses TRBV7-9 and TRBJ2-7, with D possibly called TRBD1 or TRBD2 (5 bases each). Germline loops: CDR1 SEHNR, CDR2 FQNEAQ (reference sequence). The V gene lost 3 bases and the J gene lost 3 bases, with 15 bases spanning the gap. This CDR3 is built from 15 residues.

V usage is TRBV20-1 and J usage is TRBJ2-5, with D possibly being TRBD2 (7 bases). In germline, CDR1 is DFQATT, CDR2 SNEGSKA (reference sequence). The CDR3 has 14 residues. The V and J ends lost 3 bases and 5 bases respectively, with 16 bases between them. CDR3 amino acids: CSASQGGGAETQYF. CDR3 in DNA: TGCAGTGCTAGTCAGGGAGGGGGGGCGGAGACCCAGTACTTC.

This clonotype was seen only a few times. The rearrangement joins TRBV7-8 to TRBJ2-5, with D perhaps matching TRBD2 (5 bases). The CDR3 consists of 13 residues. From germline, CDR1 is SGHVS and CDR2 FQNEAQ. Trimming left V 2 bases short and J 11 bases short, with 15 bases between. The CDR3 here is CASSLFDPWEQYF. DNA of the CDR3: TGTGCCAGCAGCTTATTTGATCCCTGGGAGCAGTACTTC.

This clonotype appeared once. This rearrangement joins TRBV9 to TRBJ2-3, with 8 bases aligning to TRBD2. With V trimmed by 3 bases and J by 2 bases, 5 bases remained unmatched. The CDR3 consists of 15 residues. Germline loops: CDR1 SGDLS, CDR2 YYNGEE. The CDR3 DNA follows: TGTGCCAGCAGCGCCCGCGGGGGGACCACAGATACGCAGTATTTT. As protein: CASSARGGTTDTQYF. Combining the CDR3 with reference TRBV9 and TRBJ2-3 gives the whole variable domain DSGVTQTPKHLITATGQRVTLRCSPRSGDLSVYWYQQSLDQGLQFLIQYYNGEERAKGNILERFSAQQFPDLHSELNLSSLELGDSALYFCASSARGGTTDTQYFGPGTRLTVL.

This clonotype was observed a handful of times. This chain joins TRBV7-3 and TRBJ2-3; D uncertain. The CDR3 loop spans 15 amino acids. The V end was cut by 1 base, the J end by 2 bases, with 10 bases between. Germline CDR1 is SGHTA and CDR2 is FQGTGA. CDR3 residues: CASSLSGVNTDTQYF. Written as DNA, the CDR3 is TGTGCCAGCAGCTTAAGTGGGGTCAACACAGATACGCAGTATTTT.

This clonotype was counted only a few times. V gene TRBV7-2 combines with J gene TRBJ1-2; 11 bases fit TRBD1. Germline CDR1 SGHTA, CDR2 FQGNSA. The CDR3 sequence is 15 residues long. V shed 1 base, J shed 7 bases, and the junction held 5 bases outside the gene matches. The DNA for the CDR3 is TGTGCCAGCAGCTTAGGAGGACAGGGGGCGCGTGGCTACACCTTC. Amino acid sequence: CASSLGGQGARGYTF.